This T cell receptor (beta chain) was found in a study of T-cell memory formation after mild COVID-19. Across the study: Among the donors, TCR clusters were largely specific to each donor. Study-level findings and limits: In pre-infection memory, a portion of responding clones appeared, which suggested that cross-reactive memory joined. Among contracting clones, CD4+ were mainly CM/EM and CD8+ enriched in EMRA.

V was clipped by 1 base and J by 4 bases; unmatched bases: 3. CDR3 length: 16 amino acids. Germline V CDR1 and CDR2: SGHTA, FQGNSA. This clonotype was observed a handful of times. What it binds is unknown. It was 5'RACE with constant-segment primers that produced the TCR alpha and TCR beta cDNA libraries, which carried sample barcodes and UMIs. TCRdb re-derived calls from the 5' RACE reads in MiXCR, one entry per CDR3 protein. The top ten hold approximately 14% of the sample, which has about 420,000 distinct CDR3 sequences, around 22% seen once. Sequenced input: PBMCs or a T cell subset sorted from them (not recorded which). The J gene is TRBJ2-1, the V gene TRBV7-2; 11 nucleotides align to TRBD2. The sequence was collected from an adult woman who had mild COVID-19 (a few samples of this study predate the infection). Cell type and time point are not known. The CDR3 loop reads CASSLVGTSGYNEQFF. CDR3 sequence (DNA): TGTGCCAGCAGCTTAGTAGGGACTAGCGGTTACAATGAGCAGTTCTTC. Full variable domain (rest looked up from reference TRBV7-2 and TRBJ2-1): GAGVSQSPSNKVTEKGKDVELRCDPISGHTALYWYRQSLGQGLEFLIYFQGNSAPDKSGLPSDRFSAERTGGSVSTLTIQRTQQEDSAVYLCASSLVGTSGYNEQFFGPGTRLTVL.